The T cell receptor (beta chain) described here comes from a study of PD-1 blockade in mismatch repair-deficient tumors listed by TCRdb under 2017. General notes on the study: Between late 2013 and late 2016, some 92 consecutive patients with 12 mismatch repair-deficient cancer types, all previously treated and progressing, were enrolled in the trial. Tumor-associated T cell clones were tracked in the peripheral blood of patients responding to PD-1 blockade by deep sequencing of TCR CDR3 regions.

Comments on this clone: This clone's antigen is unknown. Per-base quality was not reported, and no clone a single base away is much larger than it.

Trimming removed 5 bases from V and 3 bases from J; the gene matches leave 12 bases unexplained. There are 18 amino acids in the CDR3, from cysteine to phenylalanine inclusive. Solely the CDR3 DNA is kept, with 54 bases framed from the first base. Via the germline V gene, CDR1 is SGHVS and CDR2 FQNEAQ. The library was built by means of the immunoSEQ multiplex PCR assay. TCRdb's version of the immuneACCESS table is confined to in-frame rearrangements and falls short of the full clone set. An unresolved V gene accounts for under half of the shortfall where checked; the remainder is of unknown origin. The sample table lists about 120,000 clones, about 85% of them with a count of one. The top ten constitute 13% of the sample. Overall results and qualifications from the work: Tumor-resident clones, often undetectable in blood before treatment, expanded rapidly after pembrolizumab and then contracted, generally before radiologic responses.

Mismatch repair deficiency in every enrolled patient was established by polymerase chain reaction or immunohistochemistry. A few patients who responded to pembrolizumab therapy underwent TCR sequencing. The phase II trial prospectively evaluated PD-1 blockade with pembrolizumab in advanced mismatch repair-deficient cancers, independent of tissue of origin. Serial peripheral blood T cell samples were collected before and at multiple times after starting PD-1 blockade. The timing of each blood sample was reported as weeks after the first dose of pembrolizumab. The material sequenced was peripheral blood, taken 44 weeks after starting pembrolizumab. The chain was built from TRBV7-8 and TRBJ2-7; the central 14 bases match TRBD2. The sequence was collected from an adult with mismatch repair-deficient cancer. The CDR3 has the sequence CASSRSGTSGSEYYEQYF. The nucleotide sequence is TGTGCCAGCAGCCGGTCAGGGACTAGCGGGAGCGAATACTACGAGCAGTACTTC.